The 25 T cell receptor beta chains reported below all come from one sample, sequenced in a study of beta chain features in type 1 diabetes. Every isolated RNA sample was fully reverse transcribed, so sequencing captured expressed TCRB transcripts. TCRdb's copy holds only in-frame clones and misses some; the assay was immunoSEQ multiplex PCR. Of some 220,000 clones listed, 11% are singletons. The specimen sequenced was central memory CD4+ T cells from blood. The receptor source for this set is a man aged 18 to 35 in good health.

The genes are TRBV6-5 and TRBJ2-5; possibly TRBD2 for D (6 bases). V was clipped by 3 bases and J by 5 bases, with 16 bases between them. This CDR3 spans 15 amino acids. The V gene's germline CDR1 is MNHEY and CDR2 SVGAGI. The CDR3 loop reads CASSYVQDGGETQYF. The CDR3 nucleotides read TGTGCCAGCAGTTATGTGCAGGATGGGGGGGAGACCCAGTACTTC.

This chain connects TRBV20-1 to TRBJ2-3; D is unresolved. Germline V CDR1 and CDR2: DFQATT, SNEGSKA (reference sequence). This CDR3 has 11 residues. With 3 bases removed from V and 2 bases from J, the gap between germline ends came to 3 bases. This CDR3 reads CSARATDTQYF. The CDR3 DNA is TGCAGTGCTAGGGCCACAGATACGCAGTATTTT.

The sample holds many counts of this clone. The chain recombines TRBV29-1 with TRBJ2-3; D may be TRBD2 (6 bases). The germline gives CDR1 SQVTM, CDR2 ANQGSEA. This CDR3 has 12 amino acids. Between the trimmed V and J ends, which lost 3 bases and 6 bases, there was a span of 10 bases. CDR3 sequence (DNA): TGCAGCGTTGACCAGGGAGGCGATACGCAGTATTTT. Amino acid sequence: CSVDQGGDTQYF.

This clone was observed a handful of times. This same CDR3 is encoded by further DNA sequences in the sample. The DNA of the CDR3 is TGTGCCAGCAGTCCCACCTCCTACGAGCAGTACTTC. It encodes CASSPTSYEQYF. This chain joins TRBV7-9 and TRBJ2-7; D gene unclear. CDR3 length equals 12 residues. CDR1 is SEHNR and CDR2 is FQNEAQ in the germline V gene (reference sequence). V shed 6 bases and J shed 0 bases, with 6 bases lying between them.

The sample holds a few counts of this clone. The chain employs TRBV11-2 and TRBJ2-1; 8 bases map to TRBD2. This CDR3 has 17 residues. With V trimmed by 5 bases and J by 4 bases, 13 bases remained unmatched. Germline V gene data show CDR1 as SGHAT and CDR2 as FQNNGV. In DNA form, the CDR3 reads TGTGCCAGCAGCCCCATAGCGGGAAAGAAGGTGTACAATGAGCAGTTCTTC. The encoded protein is CASSPIAGKKVYNEQFF.

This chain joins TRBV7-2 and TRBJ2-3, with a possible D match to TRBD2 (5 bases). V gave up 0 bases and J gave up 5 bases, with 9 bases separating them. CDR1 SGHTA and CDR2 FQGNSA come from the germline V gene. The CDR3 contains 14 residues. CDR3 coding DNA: TGTGCCAGCAGCTTAGCGGGAGAAGTAGATACGCAGTATTTT. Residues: CASSLAGEVDTQYF.

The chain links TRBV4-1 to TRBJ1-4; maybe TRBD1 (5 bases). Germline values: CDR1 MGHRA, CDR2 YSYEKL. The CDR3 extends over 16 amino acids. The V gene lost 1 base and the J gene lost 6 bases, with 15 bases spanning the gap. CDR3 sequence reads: CASSQGYGASDEKLFF. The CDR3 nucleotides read TGCGCCAGCAGCCAAGGGTACGGGGCATCCGATGAAAAACTGTTTTTT.

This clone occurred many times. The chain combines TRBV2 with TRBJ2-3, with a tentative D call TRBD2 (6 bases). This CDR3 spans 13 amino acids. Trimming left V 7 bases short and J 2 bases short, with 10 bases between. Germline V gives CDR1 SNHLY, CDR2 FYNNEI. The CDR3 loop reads CASKWDSTDTQYF. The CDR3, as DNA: TGTGCCAGCAAGTGGGACTCCACAGATACGCAGTATTTT.

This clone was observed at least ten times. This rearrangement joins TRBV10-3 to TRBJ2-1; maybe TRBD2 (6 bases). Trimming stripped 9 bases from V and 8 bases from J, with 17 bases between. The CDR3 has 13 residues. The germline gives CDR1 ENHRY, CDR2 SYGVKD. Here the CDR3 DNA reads TGTGCCATTTTGGAGGGCGGGAACTATGAGCAGTTCTTC. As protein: CAILEGGNYEQFF.

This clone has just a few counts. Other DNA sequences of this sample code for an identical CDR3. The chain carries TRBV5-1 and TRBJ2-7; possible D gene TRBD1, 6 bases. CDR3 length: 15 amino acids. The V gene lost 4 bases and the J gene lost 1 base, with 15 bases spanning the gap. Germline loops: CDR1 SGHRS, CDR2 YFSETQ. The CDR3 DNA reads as TGCGCCAGCAGCGCAACAGGGCTAAGATCCTACGAGCAGTACTTC. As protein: CASSATGLRSYEQYF.

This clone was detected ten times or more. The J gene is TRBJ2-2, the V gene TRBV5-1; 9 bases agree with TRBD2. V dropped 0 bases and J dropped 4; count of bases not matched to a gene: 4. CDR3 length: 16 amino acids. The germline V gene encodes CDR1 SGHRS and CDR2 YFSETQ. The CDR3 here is CASSLDPSGVTGELFF. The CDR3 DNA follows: TGCGCCAGCAGCTTGGACCCTAGCGGGGTCACCGGGGAGCTGTTTTTT. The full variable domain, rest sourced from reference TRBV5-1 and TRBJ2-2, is KAGVTQTPRYLIKTRGQQVTLSCSPISGHRSVSWYQQTPGQGLQFLFEYFSETQRNKGNFPGRFSGRQFSNSRSEMNVSTLELGDSALYLCASSLDPSGVTGELFFGEGSRLTVL.

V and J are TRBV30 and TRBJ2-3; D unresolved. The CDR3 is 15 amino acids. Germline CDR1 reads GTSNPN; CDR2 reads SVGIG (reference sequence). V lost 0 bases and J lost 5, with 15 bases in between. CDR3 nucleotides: TGTGCCTGGAGTGTACGAGCTGGGGTTTTAGATACGCAGTATTTT. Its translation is CAWSVRAGVLDTQYF.

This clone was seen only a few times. The CDR3 region has the DNA TGTGCCAGCAGTTTCCTCCCACAGGGGGCGAATGGCTACACCTTC. Translation: CASSFLPQGANGYTF. This chain uses TRBV28 with TRBJ1-2; TRBD1 agrees at 9 bases. CDR1 is MDHEN and CDR2 is SYDVKM in the germline V gene. The length of the CDR3 is 15 residues. J gave up 6 bases and V 3 bases, and 8 bases lay outside the gene matches.

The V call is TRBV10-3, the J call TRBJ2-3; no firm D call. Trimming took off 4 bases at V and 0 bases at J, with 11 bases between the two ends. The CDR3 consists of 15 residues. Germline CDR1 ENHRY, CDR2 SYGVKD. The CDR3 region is CAISGGSLSTDTQYF. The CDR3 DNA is TGTGCCATCAGTGGCGGCAGTCTCAGCACAGATACGCAGTATTTT.

CDR3 sequence (DNA): TGCGCCAGCAGCTTAAGCGGTGGCGGCACAGATACGCAGTATTTT. Translated, it gives CASSLSGGGTDTQYF. V usage is TRBV5-1 and J usage is TRBJ2-3; possible D gene TRBD2, 5 bases. Trimming removed 2 bases from V and 1 base from J, with 11 bases in between. CDR1 is SGHRS, CDR2 YFSETQ, per germline. The CDR3 consists of 15 residues. Full variable domain (missing parts from reference TRBV5-1 and TRBJ2-3): KAGVTQTPRYLIKTRGQQVTLSCSPISGHRSVSWYQQTPGQGLQFLFEYFSETQRNKGNFPGRFSGRQFSNSRSEMNVSTLELGDSALYLCASSLSGGGTDTQYFGPGTRLTVL.

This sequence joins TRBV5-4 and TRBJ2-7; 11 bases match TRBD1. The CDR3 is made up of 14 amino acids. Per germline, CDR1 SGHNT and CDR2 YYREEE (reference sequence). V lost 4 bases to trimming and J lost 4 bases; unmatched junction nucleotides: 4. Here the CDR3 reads CASSPDRGPYEQYF. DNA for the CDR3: TGTGCCAGCAGCCCGGACAGGGGGCCTTACGAGCAGTACTTC. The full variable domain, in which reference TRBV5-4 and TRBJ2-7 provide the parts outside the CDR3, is ETGVTQSPTHLIKTRGQQVTLRCSSQSGHNTVSWYQQALGQGPQFIFQYYREEENGRGNFPPRFSGLQFPNYSSELNVNALELDDSALYLCASSPDRGPYEQYFGPGTRLTVT.

CDR3 region: CALRSTRDTQYF. The CDR3 coding sequence is TGTGCCCTCAGGAGTACTAGAGATACGCAGTATTTT. The rearrangement uses TRBV30 and TRBJ2-3; possible D gene TRBD2, 5 bases. CDR1 and CDR2 (germline): GTSNPN, SVGIG (reference sequence). The CDR3 extends over 12 amino acids. V shed 8 bases and J shed 5 bases, with 14 bases lying between them.

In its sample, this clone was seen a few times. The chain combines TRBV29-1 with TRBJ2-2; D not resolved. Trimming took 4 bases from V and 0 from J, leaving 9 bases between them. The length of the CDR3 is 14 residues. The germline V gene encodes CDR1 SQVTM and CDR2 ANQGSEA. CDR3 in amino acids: CSVVSGTNTGELFF. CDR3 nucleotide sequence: TGCAGCGTTGTTTCAGGAACGAACACCGGGGAGCTGTTTTTT.

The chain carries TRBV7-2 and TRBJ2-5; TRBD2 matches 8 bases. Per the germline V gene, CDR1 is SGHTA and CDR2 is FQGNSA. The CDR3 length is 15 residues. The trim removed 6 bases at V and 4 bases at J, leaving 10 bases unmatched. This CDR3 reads CASRSGLEIRETQYF. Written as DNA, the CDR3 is TGTGCCAGCAGGTCGGGACTAGAGATTCGAGAGACCCAGTACTTC.

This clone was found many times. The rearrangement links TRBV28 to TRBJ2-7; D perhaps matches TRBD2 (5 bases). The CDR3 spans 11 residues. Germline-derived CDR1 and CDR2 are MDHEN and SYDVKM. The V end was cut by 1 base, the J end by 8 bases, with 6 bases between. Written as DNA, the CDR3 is TGTGCCAGCAGTTTATCGGGGAAGCAGTACTTC. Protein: CASSLSGKQYF.

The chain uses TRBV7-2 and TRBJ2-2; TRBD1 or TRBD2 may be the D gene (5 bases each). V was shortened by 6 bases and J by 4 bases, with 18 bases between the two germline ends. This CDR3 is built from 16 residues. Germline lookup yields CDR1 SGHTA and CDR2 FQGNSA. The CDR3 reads CASSPGTDLFTGELFF. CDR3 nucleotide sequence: TGTGCCAGCAGTCCGGGGACCGACCTTTTCACCGGGGAGCTGTTTTTT. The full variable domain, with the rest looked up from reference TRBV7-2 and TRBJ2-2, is GAGVSQSPSNKVTEKGKDVELRCDPISGHTALYWYRQSLGQGLEFLIYFQGNSAPDKSGLPSDRFSAERTGGSVSTLTIQRTQQEDSAVYLCASSPGTDLFTGELFFGEGSRLTVL.

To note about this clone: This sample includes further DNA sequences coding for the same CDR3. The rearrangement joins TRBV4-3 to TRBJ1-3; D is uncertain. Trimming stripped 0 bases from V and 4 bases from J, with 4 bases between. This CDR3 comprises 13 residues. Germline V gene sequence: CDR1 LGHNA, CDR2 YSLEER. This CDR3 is CASSQEGGNTIYF. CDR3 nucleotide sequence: TGCGCCAGCAGCCAAGAGGGGGGAAACACCATATATTTT.

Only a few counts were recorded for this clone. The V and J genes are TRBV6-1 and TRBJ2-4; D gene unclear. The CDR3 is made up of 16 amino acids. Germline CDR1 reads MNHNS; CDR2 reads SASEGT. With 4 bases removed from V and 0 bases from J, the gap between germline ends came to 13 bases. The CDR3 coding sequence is TGTGCCAGCAGTGCCTCCCTAGTTTTAGCCAAAAACATTCAGTACTTC. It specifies CASSASLVLAKNIQYF.

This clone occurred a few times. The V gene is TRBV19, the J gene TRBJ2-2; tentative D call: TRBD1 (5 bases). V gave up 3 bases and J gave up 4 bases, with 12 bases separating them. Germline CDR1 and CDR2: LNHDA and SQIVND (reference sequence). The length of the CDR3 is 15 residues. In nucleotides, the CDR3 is TGTGCCAGTAGTATCTGGCAGGGAAGCACCGGGGAGCTGTTTTTT. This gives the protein CASSIWQGSTGELFF.

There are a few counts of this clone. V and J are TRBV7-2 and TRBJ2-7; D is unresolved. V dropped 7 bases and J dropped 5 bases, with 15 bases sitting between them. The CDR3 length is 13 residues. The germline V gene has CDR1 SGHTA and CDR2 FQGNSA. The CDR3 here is CASKSRLNNEQYF. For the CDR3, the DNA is TGTGCCAGCAAGTCTCGCCTTAACAACGAGCAGTACTTC.